This TCR beta chain was sequenced for a study of T cell responses to AZD1222 COVID-19 vaccine. Study results and caveats: Close to half of spike-specific TCRs reportedly recognize unmutated variant regions. Just 6 or 7 people given AZD1222 tested seropositive at baseline. The donors showed a predominance of white British ancestry and of females, with possible underestimation of clonal diversity. Spike-wide coverage was observed for vaccine-associated CD4 TCRs, with dominant responses at 160-218 and 743-854.

The data were produced by immunoSEQ multiplex PCR, yet TCRdb's version contains in-frame clones alone and is incomplete. Among approximately 60,000 clones listed, around 85% were seen once. Concerning this clone: Its antigen remains unidentified.

The CDR3 extends over 21 amino acids. Germline V lookup: CDR1 MNHEY, CDR2 SMNVEV (reference sequence). Germline trimming cut 1 base from V and 5 bases from J; bases unmatched to any gene: 18. The J gene is TRBJ2-5, the V gene TRBV27; 14 positions agree with TRBD2. The receptor's source is an adult in good health. Material: peripheral blood, obtained on day 0 of AZD1222 vaccination. The CDR3 loop is CASSLFYPPPFGLAGGETQYF. The CDR3 coding sequence is TGTGCCAGCAGTTTATTTTACCCCCCGCCGTTTGGACTAGCGGGAGGTGAGACCCAGTACTTC.